The following is a TCR beta chain sequence with its context. Its binding antigen is unknown. Base qualities are not at hand, and no much larger clone is one base apart. The CDR3 runs 12 amino acids, cysteine and phenylalanine included. The entry retains the CDR3 DNA only, 36 bases that are in frame from base 1. CDR1 and CDR2 were assigned from the germline V gene as LGHNT and FRNRAP. V is cut by 7 bases and J by 0 bases, and the space between the germline ends is 7 bases. The sample's time point, from its label and the paper: baseline before first vaccination. Vaccinee samples were obtained from the UK trials COV001 and COV002, which included a single-blind randomized controlled phase 2/3 trial of AZD1222 (ChAdOx1 nCoV-19) in healthy adults. For TCRbeta chain sequencing, PBMC samples from trial participants were taken at day 0 and at day 28 after the second dose. The data were taken from a study of T cell responses to AZD1222 COVID-19 vaccine (dated by TCRdb to about 2021). About the investigation overall: AZD1222 recipients given second doses at about 4 weeks or at about 12 weeks were pooled, since spike-specific TCR depth and breadth were not found to differ between the two schedules. TCR sequencing was performed for roughly 240 trial participants, of whom roughly 200 were given two doses of AZD1222 and 26 were given two doses of MenACWY control vaccine. Trial participants were enrolled by age into subgroups of 18-55, 56-69 and 70-plus years, and around 140, 26 and 57 TCR-sequenced participants, respectively, were included in these subgroups. Summary of the overall study and its limitations: Because no day 14 peak-response samples were available, the repertoires could be characterized only after the peak T cell response. Participants were mostly white British, with more females than males. The authors suggested clonal diversity may have been underestimated. CD4 TCRs associated with the vaccine covered the entire spike protein, and the dominant responses were in regions 160-218 and 743-854. In the small 56-69-year group, the increase in depth fell short of significance, most likely because of low power. After two AZD1222 doses, both the breadth and the depth of spike-specific TCRs were significantly higher than at day 0 and than in MenACWY recipients. Reportedly, almost half of the unique spike-specific TCRs recognized epitopes lying outside the regions that are mutated in the B.1.351 and B.1.1.7 variants. Only six or seven AZD1222 recipients were SARS-CoV-2 seropositive at baseline, limiting conclusions about previously exposed vaccinees.

The CDR3 regions of human TCRbeta chains were analyzed by immunosequencing. The authors processed their data as follows. Repertoire TCRs were matched against a reference library of SARS-CoV-2-specific TCRs generated with the MIRA antigen-specificity platform. Breadth was defined as the fraction of unique TCRs that were SARS-CoV-2-associated, and depth was defined as the fraction of total T cells that were SARS-CoV-2-associated. Using the MIRA data, each spike-specific TCR was assigned both to the spike region to which the TCR was reactive and to a CD4 or CD8 class. Log10-transformed breadth and depth values were compared by one-way ANOVA with Sidak's multiple comparisons tests. In its TCRdb copy, this immuneACCESS table keeps in-frame sequences only and misses some clones. Where compared with another copy, unresolved V genes explain less than half of these, and the others have no known cause. The DNA was the basis for D and trimming; V, J and clone size are from that table. The sample table records roughly 120,000 clones; 92% of these occur just once. In total, the top ten clones hold about 14% of the sample.

This chain is built from TRBV12-5 and TRBJ2-7; no confident D gene assignment can be made. Here the sequenced sample was peripheral blood, taken on day 0 of AZD1222 vaccination. This clonotype originated in an adult in good health. The CDR3 in this case is CASADSSYEQYF. In nucleotide form, the sequence is TGTGCTAGTGCTGATAGCTCCTACGAGCAGTACTTC.